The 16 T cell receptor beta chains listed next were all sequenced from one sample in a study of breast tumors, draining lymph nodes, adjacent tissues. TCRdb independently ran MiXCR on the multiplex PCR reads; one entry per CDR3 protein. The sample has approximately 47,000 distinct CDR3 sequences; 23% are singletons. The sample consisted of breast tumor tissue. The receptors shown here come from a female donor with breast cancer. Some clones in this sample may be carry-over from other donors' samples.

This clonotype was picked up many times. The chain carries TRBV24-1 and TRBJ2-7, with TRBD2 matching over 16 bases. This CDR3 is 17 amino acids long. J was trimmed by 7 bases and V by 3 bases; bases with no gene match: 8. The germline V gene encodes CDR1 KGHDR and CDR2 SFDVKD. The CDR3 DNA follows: TGTGCCACCAGTGATGGGACTAGCGGGAGGGCCGGATGGGAGCAGTACTTC. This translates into CATSDGTSGRAGWEQYF.

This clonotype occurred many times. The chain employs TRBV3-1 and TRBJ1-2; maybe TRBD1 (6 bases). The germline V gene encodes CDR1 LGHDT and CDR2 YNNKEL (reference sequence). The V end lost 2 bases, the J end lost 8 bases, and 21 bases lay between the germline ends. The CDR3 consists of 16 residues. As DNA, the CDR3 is TGTGCCAGCAGCCAAAGTGTATTCGGGGGGCTGGAAGGCTACACCTTC. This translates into CASSQSVFGGLEGYTF.

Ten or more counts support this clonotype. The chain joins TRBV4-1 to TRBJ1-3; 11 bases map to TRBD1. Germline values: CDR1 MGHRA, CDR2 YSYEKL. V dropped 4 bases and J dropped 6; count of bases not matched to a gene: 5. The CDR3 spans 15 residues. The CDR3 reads CASSRRTGGENTIYF. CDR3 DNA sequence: TGCGCCAGCAGCCGACGGACAGGGGGCGAAAACACCATATATTTT.

The CDR3 spells CATSADGRDEQFF. In DNA form, the CDR3 reads TGTGCCACCAGCGCCGACGGTAGAGATGAGCAGTTCTTC. This chain uses TRBV24-1 with TRBJ2-1; no definite D call. Trimming cost V 7 bases and J 8 bases, with 14 bases left between them. There are 13 residues in the CDR3. Germline-derived CDR1 and CDR2 are KGHDR and SFDVKD.

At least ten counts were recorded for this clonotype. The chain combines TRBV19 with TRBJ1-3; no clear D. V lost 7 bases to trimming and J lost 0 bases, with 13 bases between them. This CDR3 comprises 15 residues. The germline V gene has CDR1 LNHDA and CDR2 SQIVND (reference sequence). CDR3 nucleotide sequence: TGTGCCAGTATCAGGACGGTGGGCTCTGGAAACACCATATATTTT. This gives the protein CASIRTVGSGNTIYF.

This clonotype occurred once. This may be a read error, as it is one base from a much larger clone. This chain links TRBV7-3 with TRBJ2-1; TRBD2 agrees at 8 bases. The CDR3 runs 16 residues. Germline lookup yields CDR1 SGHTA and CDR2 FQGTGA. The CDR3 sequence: CASSLTSGNSYDEQFF. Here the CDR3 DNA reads TGTGCCAGCAGCTTAACTAGCGGGAACTCCTACGATGAGCAGTTCTTC.

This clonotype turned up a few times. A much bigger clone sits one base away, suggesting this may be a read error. The CDR3 sequence: CASNSRRVPNEKLFF. The CDR3 DNA is TGTGCCAGCAATAGTCGGCGGGTTCCTAATGAAAAACTGTTTTTT. The chain joins TRBV2 to TRBJ1-4; D is unclear. Looked up from germline, CDR1 is SNHLY and CDR2 is FYNNEI. The length of the CDR3 is 15 residues. V lost 7 bases and J lost 3, with 15 bases in between.

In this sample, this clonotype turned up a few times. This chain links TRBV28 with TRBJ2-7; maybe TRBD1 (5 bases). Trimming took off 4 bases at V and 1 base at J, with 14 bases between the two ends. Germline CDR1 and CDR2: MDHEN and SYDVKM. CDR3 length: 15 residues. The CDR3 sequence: CASSYAAKGSYEQYF. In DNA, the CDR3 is TGTGCCAGCAGTTACGCGGCAAAGGGGTCCTACGAGCAGTACTTC.

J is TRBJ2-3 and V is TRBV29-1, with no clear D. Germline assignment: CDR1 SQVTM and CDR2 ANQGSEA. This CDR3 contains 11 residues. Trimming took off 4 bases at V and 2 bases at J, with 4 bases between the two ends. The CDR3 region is CSVGLTDTQYF. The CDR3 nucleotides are TGCAGCGTTGGCCTCACAGATACGCAGTATTTT.

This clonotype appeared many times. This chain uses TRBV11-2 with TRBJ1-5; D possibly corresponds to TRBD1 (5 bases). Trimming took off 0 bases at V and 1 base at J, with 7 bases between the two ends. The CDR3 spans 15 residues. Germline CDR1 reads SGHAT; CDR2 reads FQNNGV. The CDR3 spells CASSLEWDSNQPQHF. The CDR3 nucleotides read TGTGCCAGCAGCTTAGAGTGGGACAGCAATCAGCCCCAGCATTTT.

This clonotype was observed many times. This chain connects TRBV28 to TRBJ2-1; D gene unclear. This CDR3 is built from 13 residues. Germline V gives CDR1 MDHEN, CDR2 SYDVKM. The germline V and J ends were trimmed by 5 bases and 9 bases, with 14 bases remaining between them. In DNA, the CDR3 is TGTGCCAGCAGTCGTACCTCTGGGGTTGAGCAGTTCTTC. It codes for CASSRTSGVEQFF.

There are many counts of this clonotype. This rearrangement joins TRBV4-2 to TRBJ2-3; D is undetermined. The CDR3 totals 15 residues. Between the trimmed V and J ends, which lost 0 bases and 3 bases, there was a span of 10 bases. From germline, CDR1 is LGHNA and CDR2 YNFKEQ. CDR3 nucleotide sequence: TGTGCCAGCAGCCAAGACCTTGAGAGGACAGATACGCAGTATTTT. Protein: CASSQDLERTDTQYF.

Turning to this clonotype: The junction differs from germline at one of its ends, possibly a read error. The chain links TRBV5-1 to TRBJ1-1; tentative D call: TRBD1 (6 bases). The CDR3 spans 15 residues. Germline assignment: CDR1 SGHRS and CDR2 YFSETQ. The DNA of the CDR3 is TGCGCCAGCAGCGTCGGACAGTTTTTAAACACTGGAGCTTTCTTT. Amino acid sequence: CASSVGQFLNTGAFF.

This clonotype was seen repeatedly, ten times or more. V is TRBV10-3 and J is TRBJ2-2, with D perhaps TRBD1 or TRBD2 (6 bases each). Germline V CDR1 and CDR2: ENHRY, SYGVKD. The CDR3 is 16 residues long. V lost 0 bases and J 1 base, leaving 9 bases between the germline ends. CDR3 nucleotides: TGTGCCATCAGTGAGTCTGCGGGACAGAACACCGGGGAGCTGTTTTTT. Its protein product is CAISESAGQNTGELFF.

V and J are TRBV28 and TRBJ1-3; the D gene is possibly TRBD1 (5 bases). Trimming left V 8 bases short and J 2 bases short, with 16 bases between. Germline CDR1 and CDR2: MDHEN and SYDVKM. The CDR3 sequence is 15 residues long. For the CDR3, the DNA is TGTGCCAGCTCAAATGTGGGGGGTACTGGAAACACCATATATTTT. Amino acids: CASSNVGGTGNTIYF. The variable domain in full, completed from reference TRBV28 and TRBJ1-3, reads DVKVTQSSRYLVKRTGEKVFLECVQDMDHENMFWYRQDPGLGLRLIYFSYDVKMKEKGDIPEGYSVSREKKERFSLILESASTNQTSMYLCASSNVGGTGNTIYFGEGSWLTVV.

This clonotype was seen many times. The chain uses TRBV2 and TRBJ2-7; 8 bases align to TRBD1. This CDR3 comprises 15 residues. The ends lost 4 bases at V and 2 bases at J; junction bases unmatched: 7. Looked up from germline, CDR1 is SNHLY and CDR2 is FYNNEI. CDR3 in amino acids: CASSAGTGLTYEQYF. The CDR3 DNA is TGTGCCAGCAGTGCGGGGACAGGATTGACCTACGAGCAGTACTTC.